This TCR beta chain emerged from a study of T-cell memory formation after mild COVID-19 (TCRdb year 2021). Background on the whole study: Most TCR sequence clusters were specific to one of the two donors. The cohort comprised two young, previously healthy adult volunteers, one female and one male. Longitudinal TCRalpha and TCRbeta repertoire sequencing tracked T-cell clones expanding and contracting after mild COVID-19 in a couple of donors. General findings and caveats noted by the study authors: Some responding clones were found in pre-infection memory, which suggests that pre-existing cross-reactive memory T cells took part in the SARS-CoV-2 response. SARS-CoV-2 specificity of the second-wave clones peaking on day 37 was not confirmed. Clones that contracted from day 15 to 85 showed balanced CD4/CD8 phenotypes, whereas a second wave of clones that expanded from day 15 to 37 leaned towards CD4+. Contracting CD4+ clones appeared mostly in the CM and EM memory subsets, whereas CD8+ clones were enriched in EMRA. Only a couple of mild cases were covered by the study, and larger cohorts that include severe cases with pre-infection samples were considered necessary.

The table lists this clonotype with many counts. Its antigen is still unknown. Base qualities are missing; no much larger clone stands one base away. Ficoll-Paque density gradient centrifugation was the method used to isolate PBMCs. The germline ends are 9 bases apart after V is trimmed by 2 bases and J by 6 bases. Sequences MDHEN (CDR1) and SYDVKM (CDR2) are obtained from the germline V gene. The CDR3, cysteine through phenylalanine, is 13 amino acids long. Left in the record is the CDR3 DNA by itself, 39 bases read in frame from the first base. The run used an Illumina NovaSeq 6000. TCRalpha and TCRbeta cDNA libraries were constructed by 5'RACE with constant-segment primers, with sample barcodes and unique molecular identifiers being introduced. RNA was extracted from every sample with Trizol reagent. Amplification of the libraries took two PCR steps, and the second step added a second sample barcode plus Illumina TruSeq adapters. Sequencing of the libraries was done on an Illumina NovaSeq, producing 2 x 150 bp paired-end reads. Concerning the study's data processing: With migec v1.2.7, reads were demultiplexed and then collapsed into UMI-guided consensus sequences. Using mixcr v2.1.11, UMI consensuses were aligned to TRA and TRB V and J templates and then assembled into clonotypes. Expanded or contracted clonotypes were those called significant by both edgeR and NoisET, with noise models trained on biological replicates. For edgeR calls, a false discovery rate-adjusted p below 0.01 and a log2 fold-change threshold of 1 were applied. As an exploratory analysis of dynamics, max-normalized trajectories of the 1000 most abundant clonotypes were examined by PCA with hierarchical clustering. Each responding clone was given a CD4 or CD8 phenotype based on the CD4+ and CD8+ repertoires, which had been sequenced separately. The public reads were quality trimmed at Q25 with fastp and then assembled into clones with MiXCR by TCRdb, keeping productive beta chains. A single entry per CDR3 protein holds the most common genes and DNA from its merged rows. The V and J calls were not made by the authors but by TCRdb's processing. The sample table contains under 550,000 distinct CDR3 sequences; only one count was recorded for around 17% of them. Under 25% of the sample lies in the top ten.

The rearrangement joined TRBV28 to TRBJ2-3, with the D gene not clear enough to name. The origin of this receptor is a man aged 18-30 years who had mild COVID-19 (a few samples of this study predate the infection). The sample titles of this study are shuffled in the database, so cell type and time point are left out; the donor was told from shared clones. The specimen sequenced was PBMCs or a T cell subset sorted from them (not recorded which). CDR3 reads: CASSLLEYDTQYF. The nucleotide sequence reads TGTGCCAGCAGTTTACTAGAGTATGATACGCAGTATTTT.